This T cell receptor beta chain was sequenced for a study of Ad26.COV2.S vaccination and SARS-CoV-2 variants. Clones were sequenced by immunoSEQ multiplex PCR, and TCRdb holds only the in-frame ones, with some missing. This sample yields fewer than 800,000 clones, of which roughly nine tenths are seen a single time; about 1.5% belongs to the top ten. Treatment defined: around 19 received Ad26.COV2.S at low or high dose, single or two shots; several received placebo; per-sample allocation not given. Day 63 following the first vaccine or placebo injection was when the samples were taken. This CDR3 has 13 amino acids. V was clipped by 5 bases and J by 10 bases; unmatched bases: 3. Germline assignment: CDR1 SGHTA and CDR2 FQGNSA.

This receptor was taken from a person aged 18-65 years who received the Ad26.COV2.S COVID-19 vaccine or a placebo. The source was peripheral blood, collected in a trial of Ad26.COV2.S vaccine versus placebo. The J gene is TRBJ2-1, the V gene TRBV7-2; 12 bases line up with TRBD2. This CDR3 is CASSTGLAGEQFF. In DNA form, the CDR3 reads TGTGCCAGCAGCACTGGACTAGCGGGGGAGCAGTTCTTC.